Here is one TCR beta chain with its context. This record comes from a study of cytotoxic CD8 clonotypes in ibrutinib-treated CLL. Deletions cut 0 bases from V and 5 bases from J, with 15 bases between. From germline, CDR1 is SGDLS and CDR2 YYNGEE. The CDR3 runs 15 residues. This table comes from immunoSEQ multiplex PCR, and its TCRdb copy is limited to in-frame clones, with some not included. The sample has about 250,000 clones; roughly 70% are singletons. This clonotype originated in a human donor with chronic lymphocytic leukemia. The sequencing used PBMCs, collected after 24 months of ibrutinib treatment. The V and J genes are TRBV9 and TRBJ2-7; D is perhaps TRBD2 (5 bases). CDR3 amino acids: CASSVGSGGGHEQYF. The CDR3 bases are TGTGCCAGCAGCGTAGGAAGCGGAGGAGGCCACGAGCAGTACTTC.